The 24 T cell receptor beta chains below all came from one sample that was sequenced in a study of shared clonotypes between healthy human individuals. Naive CD8 cells comprised CD45RO-negative, CCR7-positively selected cells, excluding terminally differentiated effector memory CD45RA+ cells. Profiling relied on immunoSEQ multiplex PCR, and the TCRdb table lists in-frame clones only, not all of them. The sample lists about 1.9 million clones, just under 95% occurring once. The source material was naive CD8+ T cells from PBMCs. The receptor set was obtained from a man in his late teens or twenties in good health. Some clones in this sample may be carry-over from other donors' samples.

V usage is TRBV27 and J usage is TRBJ2-1, with a tentative D call TRBD2 (6 bases). Germline loops: CDR1 MNHEY, CDR2 SMNVEV (reference sequence). There are 13 residues in the CDR3. Trimming cost V 6 bases and J 4 bases, with 10 bases left between them. CDR3 coding DNA: TGTGCCAGCAGGGACTACCTTTACAATGAGCAGTTCTTC. It specifies CASRDYLYNEQFF.

The CDR3 protein is CASSGTTDSGANVLTF. As DNA, the CDR3 is TGTGCCAGCAGCGGGACGACAGACTCTGGGGCCAACGTCCTGACTTTC. The rearrangement uses TRBV7-9 and TRBJ2-6; perhaps D is TRBD1 or TRBD2 (5 bases each). CDR3 length: 16 residues. Trimming took 5 bases from V and 0 from J, leaving 11 bases between them. CDR1 and CDR2 (germline): SEHNR, FQNEAQ (reference sequence).

Details on this clone: The identical CDR3 is also encoded by other nucleotide sequences in the sample. The gene calls are TRBV11-2 and TRBJ2-7, with 7 nucleotides matching TRBD2. Germline V gives CDR1 SGHAT, CDR2 FQNNGV. The CDR3 runs to 13 residues. Trimming at V came to 6 bases and at J to 3 bases, leaving 5 bases not matched to a gene. The CDR3 region has the DNA TGTGCCAGCAGTTTTTCTAGCGGCTACGAGCAGTACTTC. This sequence encodes CASSFSSGYEQYF.

CDR3 sequence reads: CASSTLPGLAGNTDTQYF. The CDR3 DNA follows: TGTGCCAGCAGCACTCTACCGGGACTAGCAGGGAACACAGATACGCAGTATTTT. The V gene is TRBV11-2, the J gene TRBJ2-3; 9 nucleotides line up with TRBD2. Germline V gene data show CDR1 as SGHAT and CDR2 as FQNNGV. This CDR3 has 18 residues. The J segment lost 2 bases and the V segment lost 5 bases, leaving 14 bases of the junction unmatched.

This chain joins TRBV7-6 and TRBJ1-5; 8 bases are a match to TRBD1. With V trimmed by 0 bases and J by 4 bases, 5 bases remained unmatched. The germline V gene encodes CDR1 SGHVS and CDR2 FNYEAQ. The CDR3 totals 16 residues. CDR3 nucleotides: TGTGCCAGCAGCTTAGCGGCAGGGGGCAGGAATCAGCCCCAGCATTTT. Translation gives CASSLAAGGRNQPQHF.

The chain joins TRBV28 to TRBJ1-1; D remains ambiguous. Germline V gene lookup returns CDR1 MDHEN and CDR2 SYDVKM. CDR3 length: 14 amino acids. Trimming took off 1 base at V and 1 base at J, with 7 bases between the two ends. CDR3 coding DNA: TGTGCCAGCAGTTTATTGCACGAGAACACTGAAGCTTTCTTT. Amino acids: CASSLLHENTEAFF.

V gene TRBV7-2 combines with J gene TRBJ2-1; no clear D gene. The germline CDR1 and CDR2 sequences are SGHTA and FQGNSA. V lost 1 base and J 4 bases, leaving 11 bases between the germline ends. The CDR3 is 15 residues long. The CDR3 protein is CASSLDLGRYNEQFF. DNA of the CDR3: TGTGCCAGCAGCTTAGACTTAGGACGTTACAATGAGCAGTTCTTC.

The chain is built from TRBV5-5 and TRBJ2-7; weak D call: TRBD1 (5 bases). Per germline, CDR1 SGHKS and CDR2 YYEKEE (reference sequence). The V and J ends lost 2 bases and 3 bases respectively, with 12 bases between them. CDR3 length: 14 residues. DNA for the CDR3: TGTGCCAGCAGCTTCCGACAGATTAGCTACGAGCAGTACTTC. It specifies CASSFRQISYEQYF.

This chain uses TRBV30 with TRBJ1-2; 11 nucleotides match TRBD1. The CDR3 runs to 13 residues. Germline lookup yields CDR1 GTSNPN and CDR2 SVGIG (reference sequence). V gave up 4 bases and J gave up 7 bases; unmatched junction bases: 5. The chain's CDR3 is CAWNSGTGGGYTF. The CDR3 DNA reads TGTGCCTGGAATTCCGGGACAGGGGGTGGCTACACCTTC.

The chain carries TRBV4-1 and TRBJ2-5; 7 bases are a match to TRBD1. The CDR3 has 14 residues. The germline CDR1 and CDR2 sequences are MGHRA and YSYEKL. The J segment lost 1 base and the V segment lost 4 bases, leaving 3 bases of the junction unmatched. CDR3 DNA sequence: TGCGCCAGCAGCCGACAGGGCGGCCAAGAGACCCAGTACTTC. Its protein is CASSRQGGQETQYF.

The rearrangement joins TRBV4-3 to TRBJ1-4; TRBD1 might be the D (6 bases). There are 15 residues in the CDR3. With 0 bases removed from V and 5 bases from J, the gap between germline ends came to 10 bases. CDR1 is LGHNA and CDR2 is YSLEER in the germline V gene. The CDR3 loop reads CASSQDVGANEKLFF. The CDR3 nucleotides are TGCGCCAGCAGCCAAGATGTGGGGGCGAATGAAAAACTGTTTTTT.

The rearrangement uses TRBV27 and TRBJ1-2; D uncertain. Germline assignment: CDR1 MNHEY and CDR2 SMNVEV (reference sequence). V lost 3 bases, J lost 7 bases, and 15 bases lay in between. The CDR3 length is 14 residues. CDR3 coding DNA: TGTGCCAGCAGTTTGCGCAGTCCCCTAGGTGGCTACACCTTC. It yields the protein CASSLRSPLGGYTF.

This clone was seen more than once but under ten times. The chain joins TRBV7-9 to TRBJ1-1, with TRBD1 matching over 9 bases. The V gene end was trimmed by 3 bases and the J gene end by 4 bases; junction bases not matched to a gene: 3. This CDR3 spans 14 amino acids. Germline loops: CDR1 SEHNR, CDR2 FQNEAQ (reference sequence). The CDR3: CASSFGTGTTEAFF. DNA of the CDR3: TGTGCCAGCAGCTTTGGGACAGGGACCACTGAAGCTTTCTTT. The complete variable domain, with remaining parts taken from reference TRBV7-9 and TRBJ1-1, reads DTGVSQNPRHKITKRGQNVTFRCDPISEHNRLYWYRQTLGQGPEFLTYFQNEAQLEKSRLLSDRFSAERPKGSFSTLEIQRTEQGDSAMYLCASSFGTGTTEAFFGQGTRLTVV.

The chain joins TRBV28 to TRBJ1-3, with 7 bases matching TRBD1. CDR1 is MDHEN and CDR2 is SYDVKM in the germline V gene. J gave up 0 bases and V 3 bases, and 2 bases lay outside the gene matches. The CDR3 spans 15 residues. The CDR3 loop is CASSFGTASGNTIYF. The CDR3 DNA reads TGTGCCAGCAGTTTCGGGACAGCCTCTGGAAACACCATATATTTT.

This chain's CDR3 is CASSHSSTYNEQFF. In nucleotides, the CDR3 is TGCGCCAGCAGCCACAGCAGCACCTACAATGAGCAGTTCTTC. The chain has TRBV4-1 and TRBJ2-1; the D is unclear. The CDR3 is made up of 14 amino acids. V was cut by 3 bases and J by 2 bases, with 8 bases left in between. Germline V gene data show CDR1 as MGHRA and CDR2 as YSYEKL.

Concerning this clone itself: This clone may be a read error of a much larger clone one base away. The same CDR3 arises from other DNA sequences in this sample as well. The rearrangement joins TRBV7-9 to TRBJ2-7; D gene unclear. The CDR3 is 12 residues long. Germline V gene lookup returns CDR1 SEHNR and CDR2 FQNEAQ (reference sequence). V lost 2 bases to trimming and J lost 2 bases, with 4 bases between them. CDR3 region: CASSLSAYEQYF. In nucleotides, the CDR3 is TGTGCCAGCAGCTTAAGCGCCTACGAGCAGTACTTC.

V gene TRBV10-1 combines with J gene TRBJ1-5, with D hard to call. This CDR3 contains 14 residues. From germline, CDR1 is WNHNN and CDR2 SYGVQD (reference sequence). V lost 10 bases and J lost 12, with 25 bases in between. This chain's CDR3 is CATTGSRRIRLQHF. The CDR3 DNA sequence: TGCGCCACCACCGGGAGCAGGAGGATCCGGCTCCAGCATTTT.

The chain's CDR3 is CASSIGSSGQTSSYEQYF. The CDR3, as DNA: TGTGCCAGTAGTATAGGTTCCTCGGGGCAGACGAGCTCCTACGAGCAGTACTTC. The chain employs TRBV19 and TRBJ2-7; D possibly matches TRBD1 or TRBD2 (5 bases each). V was trimmed by 1 base and J by 0 bases, leaving 19 bases between them. Germline V gene sequence: CDR1 LNHDA, CDR2 SQIVND (reference sequence). The CDR3 covers 18 residues. Complete variable domain (other parts from reference TRBV19 and TRBJ2-7): DGGITQSPKYLFRKEGQNVTLSCEQNLNHDAMYWYRQDPGQGLRLIYYSQIVNDFQKGDIAEGYSVSREKKESFPLTVTSAQKNPTAFYLCASSIGSSGQTSSYEQYFGPGTRLTVT.

This rearrangement joins TRBV19 to TRBJ2-5; D is unclear. Germline loops: CDR1 LNHDA, CDR2 SQIVND (reference sequence). This CDR3 is built from 15 residues. Trimming removed 3 bases at V and 5 bases at J, with 16 bases between. DNA of the CDR3: TGTGCCAGTAGTATCCGACCCCTAAGTGGGGAGACCCAGTACTTC. Its translation is CASSIRPLSGETQYF.

The J gene is TRBJ2-3, the V gene TRBV27; 8 bases agree with TRBD2. CDR1 MNHEY and CDR2 SMNVEV come from the germline V gene (reference sequence). The CDR3 consists of 16 residues. The junction had 10 bases not matched to a gene; V was cut back by 6 bases and J by 2 bases. The CDR3 is CASSQVGGRTTDTQYF. The DNA for the CDR3 is TGTGCCAGCAGCCAGGTAGGCGGGAGGACCACAGATACGCAGTATTTT.

This clone was counted only a few times. The chain is built from TRBV28 and TRBJ1-5; maybe TRBD1 (5 bases). Germline-derived CDR1 and CDR2 are MDHEN and SYDVKM. V shed 5 bases and J shed 7 bases, with 12 bases lying between them. The CDR3 has 13 amino acids. CDR3 protein: CASSIPGPQPQHF. The CDR3 DNA reads as TGTGCCAGCAGTATCCCAGGGCCCCAGCCCCAGCATTTT.

V is TRBV5-1 and J is TRBJ1-2; D unclear. The CDR3 extends over 15 amino acids. Trimming took off 0 bases at V and 0 bases at J, with 9 bases between the two ends. Per the germline V gene, CDR1 is SGHRS and CDR2 is YFSETQ. CDR3 region: CASSLDYLANYGYTF. CDR3 DNA sequence: TGCGCCAGCAGCTTGGATTATCTAGCTAACTATGGCTACACCTTC.

The chain recombines TRBV27 with TRBJ2-7; no firm D call. There are 16 residues in the CDR3. Trimming took off 2 bases at V and 0 bases at J, with 14 bases between the two ends. Germline CDR1 is MNHEY and CDR2 is SMNVEV (reference sequence). The CDR3 reads CASSLVLALSSYEQYF. CDR3 DNA sequence: TGTGCCAGCAGTTTAGTCTTAGCTCTTAGCTCCTACGAGCAGTACTTC.

The chain has TRBV28 and TRBJ2-3; no clear D gene. The CDR3 loop spans 15 amino acids. Trimming took off 2 bases at V and 0 bases at J, with 9 bases between the two ends. Per germline, CDR1 MDHEN and CDR2 SYDVKM. The CDR3 DNA reads as TGTGCCAGCAGTTTAGGAGAAACTAGCACAGATACGCAGTATTTT. It codes for CASSLGETSTDTQYF.